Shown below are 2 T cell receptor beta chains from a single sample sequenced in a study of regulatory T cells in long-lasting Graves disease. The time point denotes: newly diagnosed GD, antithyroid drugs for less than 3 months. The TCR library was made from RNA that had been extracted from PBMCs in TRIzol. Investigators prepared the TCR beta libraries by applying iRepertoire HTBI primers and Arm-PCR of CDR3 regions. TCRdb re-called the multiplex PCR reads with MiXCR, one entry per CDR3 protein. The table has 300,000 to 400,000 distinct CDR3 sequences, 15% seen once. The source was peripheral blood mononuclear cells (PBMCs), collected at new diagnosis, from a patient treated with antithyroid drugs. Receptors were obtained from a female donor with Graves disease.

The CDR3 DNA follows: TGTGCCAGCAGTTCAGGACAGGTCTATGGCTACACCTTC. Residues: CASSSGQVYGYTF. V and J are TRBV28 and TRBJ1-2, with 7 bases matching TRBD1. Germline CDR1 MDHEN, CDR2 SYDVKM. V shed 4 bases, J shed 4 bases, and the junction held 3 bases outside the gene matches. This CDR3 is 13 amino acids long.

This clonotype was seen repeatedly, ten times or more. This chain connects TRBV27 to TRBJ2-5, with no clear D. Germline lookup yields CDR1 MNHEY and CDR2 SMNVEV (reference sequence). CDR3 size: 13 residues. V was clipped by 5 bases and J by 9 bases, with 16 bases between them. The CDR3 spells CASSPSVPLAQYF. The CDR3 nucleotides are TGTGCCAGCAGTCCCTCAGTGCCTCTAGCCCAGTACTTC.